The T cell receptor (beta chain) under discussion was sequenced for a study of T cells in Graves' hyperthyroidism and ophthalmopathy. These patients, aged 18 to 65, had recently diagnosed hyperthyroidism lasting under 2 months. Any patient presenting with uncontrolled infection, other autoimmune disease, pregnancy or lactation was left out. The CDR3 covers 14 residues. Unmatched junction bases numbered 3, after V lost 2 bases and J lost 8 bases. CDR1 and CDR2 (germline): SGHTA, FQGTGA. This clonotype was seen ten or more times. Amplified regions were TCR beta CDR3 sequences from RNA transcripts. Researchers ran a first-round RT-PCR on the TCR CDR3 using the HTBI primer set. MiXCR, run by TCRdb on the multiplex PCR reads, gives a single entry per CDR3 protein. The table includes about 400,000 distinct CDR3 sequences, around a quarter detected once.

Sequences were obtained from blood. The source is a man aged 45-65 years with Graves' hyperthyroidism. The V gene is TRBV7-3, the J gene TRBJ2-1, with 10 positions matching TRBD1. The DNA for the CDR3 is TGTGCCAGCAGCTTACGGGACAGGGGCGATGAGCAGTTCTTC. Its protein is CASSLRDRGDEQFF.